One sample yielded the 2 T cell receptor beta chains listed below, sequenced in a study of cytomegalovirus exposure and HLA in healthy donors. The PCR made use of 60 Vbeta and 13 Jbeta primers. TCRdb's table, derived via immunoSEQ multiplex PCR, lists solely in-frame clones and lacks some. Of more than 150,000 clones listed, less than 90% are singletons. The sample consisted of PBMCs. The receptors were gathered from a middle-aged man in good health and CMV-seronegative.

The chain links TRBV6-7 to TRBJ2-2; no reliable D call. TRBV6-7 is an ORF, and what it does is uncertain. V lost 2 bases and J 0 bases, leaving 13 bases between the germline ends. The CDR3 is 17 residues long. The DNA for the CDR3 is TGTGCCAGCAGTTACCTCTCTTCGAGAACGAACACCGGGGAGCTGTTTTTT. Encoded protein: CASSYLSSRTNTGELFF.

This clone was observed many times. This chain uses TRBV6-5 with TRBJ2-5, with TRBD1 as a possible D gene (5 bases). The V end lost 9 bases, the J end lost 5 bases, and 13 bases lay between the germline ends. Germline V gene data show CDR1 as MNHEY and CDR2 as SVGAGI. There are 12 residues in the CDR3. Here the CDR3 reads CARNNSGETQYF. The CDR3 nucleotides are TGTGCCAGGAATAACTCAGGGGAGACCCAGTACTTC.